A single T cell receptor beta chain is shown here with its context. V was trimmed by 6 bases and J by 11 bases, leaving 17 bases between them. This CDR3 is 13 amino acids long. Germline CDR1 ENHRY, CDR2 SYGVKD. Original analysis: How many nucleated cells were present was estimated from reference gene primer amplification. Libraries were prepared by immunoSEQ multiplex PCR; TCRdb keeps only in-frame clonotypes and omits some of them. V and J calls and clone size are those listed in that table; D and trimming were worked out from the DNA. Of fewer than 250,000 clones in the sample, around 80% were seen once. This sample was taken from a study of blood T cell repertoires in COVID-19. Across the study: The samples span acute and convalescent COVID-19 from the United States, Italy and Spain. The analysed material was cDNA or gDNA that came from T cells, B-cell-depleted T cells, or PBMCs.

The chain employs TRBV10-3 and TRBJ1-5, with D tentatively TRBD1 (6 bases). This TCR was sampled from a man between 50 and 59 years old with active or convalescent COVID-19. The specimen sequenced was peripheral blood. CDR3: CAISEDRAMAQHF. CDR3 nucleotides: TGTGCCATCAGCGAGGACAGAGCAATGGCCCAGCATTTT.